This T cell receptor (beta chain) derives from a study of shared clonotypes between healthy human individuals (dated by TCRdb to 2018 to 2020). About the investigation overall: A few men and a couple of women, aged 18 to 49 years, made up the cohort. To increase sequencing depth and limit assay-specific biases, different laboratories used diverse techniques to prepare libraries and sequence TCR repertoires. Per donor, leukapheresis produced somewhere between about 0.94 and 9 billion PBMCs. For each donor, three plates each were used for CD4 naive and CD4 memory, two plates were used for CD8 naive, and one plate was used for CD8 memory. To estimate repertoire size and how much clonotype sharing occurs between individuals, the study deeply sequenced the blood TCR repertoires of several healthy adults.

The donors were healthy, HIV-negative adults who had no recently reported acute infections or vaccinations. Every donor was a Caucasian adult living in Nashville, Tennessee, USA. CD8 memory samples combined magnetically selected CD45RO+ cells with CCR7-negative CD45RA+ effector memory (TemRA) cells. Blood was collected by leukapheresis, and PBMCs were isolated by Ficoll-Histopaque density gradient centrifugation and then cryopreserved in liquid nitrogen vapor phase. Purity and quantity of every magnetically sorted T cell population were checked by analytical flow cytometry. Genomic DNA was isolated from every sorted fraction and measured by UV absorbance on a Nanodrop 2000c. TCR CDR3 regions were amplified from genomic DNA by multiplex PCR using the deep immunoSEQ assay. Genomic DNA extracted from each cell subset was distributed evenly over all wells of several immunoSEQ 96-well plates, and each plate served as one replicate. Each replicate PCR for sorted subsets received around 200 ng genomic DNA, equal to around 32,000 T cell genomes. Purified libraries were quantified with a Qubit 3.0 fluorometer, sized on a Bioanalyzer 2100, and re-quantified with the KAPA Library Quantification kit. Each immunoSEQ 96-well plate was sequenced on its own single-read 150-cycle Illumina NextSeq 550 flow cell. Processing in the source paper ran as follows. The immunoSEQ output contained only junctional sequences without quality scores, so filtering could not match that applied to full-length reads. To assign V/J genes and CDR3, sequences were annotated against IMGT germline references using PyIR, a Python wrapper for IgBLAST v1.9. Reads were filtered out if the reads had weak V/J assignments (E-value above 1e-6), no CDR3, stop codons, out-of-frame junctions, or ambiguous translated residues. A V3J clonotype was defined by an identical inferred V gene, J gene, and CDR3 amino acid sequence. Percentage overlap between repertoires was computed as shared unique clonotypes divided by the size of the smaller repertoire. Three approaches were used to assess repertoire richness: RTK rarefaction, the Chao1 estimator, and Recon v2.1 estimates of unobserved clonotypes. OLGA was used to compute generation probabilities for all TCRbeta clonotypes that the gDNA method yielded from several donors. In its TCRdb copy, this immuneACCESS table keeps in-frame sequences only and misses some clones. Where compared with another copy, unresolved V genes explain less than half of these, and the others have no known cause. That table furnishes V, J and clone size, whereas the DNA furnished D and trimming. In all, the sample holds approximately 640,000 clones, and roughly 87% of those were seen once. In total, the top ten clones hold about a third of the sample.

From the cysteine through the phenylalanine, the CDR3 covers 15 amino acids. Just the 45-base CDR3 DNA is kept, in frame starting at base 1. Compared with germline, V lacks 6 bases and J lacks 3 bases; bases without a gene match: 6. The germline V gene specifies MDHEN as CDR1 and SYDVKM as CDR2. Notes on this clone: What antigen it recognizes has not been identified. No much larger clone exists at a distance of one base, and base qualities are not known.

Here is what the overall study found, with its caveats: Across a handful of donors, roughly 5.4% of naive CD4, around 3.3% of naive CD8, 2.3% of memory CD4, and approximately 0.42% of memory CD8 clonotypes were shared. Incomplete sequencing was indicated by rarefaction of sorted-subset datasets, despite the large sequencing depth. Sampling was limited to blood, and TCR repertoires in tissue likely differ from TCR repertoires in blood. Compared with non-shared clonotypes, clonotypes shared by all four sorted-subset donors had higher generation probabilities. The small number of donors limited the genetic and exposure-history diversity represented. Pairwise subsampling led to the expectation that sequencing depth would affect the degree of clonotype sharing among donors. Estimated clonotype richness was generally larger for naive than for memory subsets.

The V and J genes are TRBV28 and TRBJ2-1, with 9 central nucleotides matching TRBD1. This TCR came from a man aged 18 to 30 in good health. Some clones in this sample may be carry-over from other donors' samples. Source material: memory CD8+ T cells from PBMCs. This specimen's cell subset or site label, per the study, means: CD45RO+ cells pooled with CCR7-negative TemRA cells. The DNA sequence is TGTGCCAGCAGCACGGGACAGGGACGCTACAATGAGCAGTTCTTC. The encoded protein is CASSTGQGRYNEQFF.